These T cell receptor beta chains were read from a single sample in a study of cytomegalovirus exposure and HLA in healthy donors. The repertoire was sequenced with immunoSEQ multiplex PCR; TCRdb's copy has only in-frame clones and lacks some. This repertoire comprises about 170,000 clones; its ten largest clones make up approximately 0.8%. Sequencing was performed on PBMCs. The receptors were sampled from a woman aged 18-35 years in good health and CMV-seropositive. The CDR3 runs from the conserved cysteine through the conserved F or W.

CDR3 protein,CDR3 length,V gene
CASSQDRERSYGYTF,15,TRBV4-3
CASNLVHPGSNNEQFF,16,TRBV5-4
CASSSTSGRRTGELFF,16,TRBV5-1
CASIRAGGSTDTQYF,15,TRBV7-9
CASSRSGGATNEKLFF,16,TRBV19
CASNGGVNSPLHF,13,TRBV2
CASSLDIYGYTF,12,TRBV7-9
CASRQGANYEQYF,13,TRBV7-2
CATEGTRSADTQYF,14,TRBV2
CASSLGQISGNTIYF,15,TRBV5-8
CASSLMASGTGELFF,15,TRBV27
CSVEDRLAEVTDTQYF,16,TRBV29-1
CASGPPAGHNTEAFF,15,TRBV12-5
CSAWGRGRNEQFF,13,TRBV29-1
CASNPGMNTEAFF,13,TRBV6-1
CASGVGDGEQYF,12,TRBV2
CASSRGQTNTEAFF,14,TRBV5-4
CASSKIQNTEAFF,13,TRBV6-5
CASSYGPGTGGDTQYF,16,TRBV7-2
CASSPTSGGYNEQFF,15,TRBV7-2
CASSPRLAGGRETQYF,16,TRBV4-2
CASSLYSFQETQYF,14,TRBV7-2
CASSLEGQGGSGANVLTF,18,TRBV5-1
CASSSETGATNEKLFF,16,TRBV11-2
CASSLKLAGYEQYF,14,TRBV27
CASSVTGIPNYGYTF,15,TRBV11-2
CAISNRYHEETF,12,TRBV10-3
CASSGQGTDTQYF,13,TRBV5-8
CASSLGQGERNEQFF,15,TRBV5-1
CASSISRGITYEQYF,15,TRBV19
CASSSGGGGDEKLFF,15,TRBV5-1
CASSQDGDRRNYDYTF,16,TRBV4-1
CASSWRGSTDTQYF,14,TRBV19
CASSSGEGREQFF,13,TRBV7-2
CASSQEGTSEDTGELFF,17,TRBV4-1
CASSPSVQGLSTEAFF,16,TRBV18
CASSDEDIPDGNTIYF,16,TRBV2
CASRGITSGRNSYEQYF,17,TRBV10-2
CASSPGINYGYTF,13,TRBV5-8
CASSWQGEAEAFF,13,TRBV5-1
CASSQVGPGGQYF,13,TRBV4-1
CASSYSGNYNEQFF,14,TRBV28